Sequencing of this T cell receptor beta chain was carried out in a study of shared clonotypes between healthy human individuals. CD45RO-negative CD8 cells positively selected for CCR7 made up the naive population, which excluded terminally differentiated effector memory CD45RA+ cells. Donors comprised healthy HIV-negative adults lacking recent acute infections or vaccinations. Notes on the study in general: When naive CD4 clonotypes were compared across a handful of donors, about 4.8% were shared.

Comment on this clone: Its antigen is not known. The sample contains more than one DNA sequence encoding this CDR3.

Sequencing used immunoSEQ multiplex PCR; TCRdb keeps in-frame clones, though not all of them. This sample has millions of clones, with roughly 95% found just once. The length of the CDR3 is 16 residues. V lost 3 bases to trimming and J lost 0 bases, with 12 bases between them. CDR1 and CDR2 (germline): MNHEY, SMNVEV (reference sequence). The V call is TRBV27, the J call TRBJ2-1; tentative D call: TRBD2 (6 bases). This clonotype was sampled from a man aged 18 to 35 in good health. The sequenced sample was naive CD8+ T cells sorted from blood. For the CDR3, the DNA is TGTGCCAGCAGTTTGATTGGGGGGAGCTCCTACAATGAGCAGTTCTTC. Translated: CASSLIGGSSYNEQFF.